This paragraph covers one TCR beta chain sequence. The data were taken from a study of shared clonotypes between healthy human individuals. Here immunoSEQ multiplex PCR was the method, and the copy in TCRdb shows in-frame clones only, minus some. The data contain 550,000 to 850,000 clones, roughly 70% of them singletons. CDR3 length: 17 amino acids. Germline CDR1 LNHDA, CDR2 SQIVND (reference sequence). Trimming pared 7 bases from V and 0 bases from J, leaving 19 bases between. The sample taken for sequencing was memory CD4+ T cells sorted from blood. Subset reported: CD45RA-negative fraction. The rearrangement joins TRBV19 to TRBJ1-5, with D perhaps matching TRBD1 (5 bases). This TCR derives from a woman in her thirties in good health. The CDR3 protein is CASKQGGALYSNQPQHF. Here the CDR3 DNA reads TGTGCCAGTAAGCAGGGAGGGGCCCTATATAGCAATCAGCCCCAGCATTTT.